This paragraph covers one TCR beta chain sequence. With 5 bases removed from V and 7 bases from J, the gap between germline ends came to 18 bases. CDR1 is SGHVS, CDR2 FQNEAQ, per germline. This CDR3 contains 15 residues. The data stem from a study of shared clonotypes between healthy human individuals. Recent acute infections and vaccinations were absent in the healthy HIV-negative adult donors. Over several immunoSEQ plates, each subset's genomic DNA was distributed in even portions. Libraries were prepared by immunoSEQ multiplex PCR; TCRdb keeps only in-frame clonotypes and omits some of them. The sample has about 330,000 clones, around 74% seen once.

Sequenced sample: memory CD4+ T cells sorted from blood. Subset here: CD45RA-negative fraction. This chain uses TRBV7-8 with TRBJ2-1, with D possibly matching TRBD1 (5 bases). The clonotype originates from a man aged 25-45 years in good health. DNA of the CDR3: TGTGCCAGCAGCCTCGATTACGACAGACCAAATGAGCAGTTCTTC. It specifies CASSLDYDRPNEQFF.